These 13 T cell receptor beta chains came from one sample sequenced in a study of T cell responses to AZD1222 COVID-19 vaccine. Clones were read by immunoSEQ multiplex PCR, and TCRdb kept only the in-frame ones, dropping some. Altogether about 150,000 clones are present, approximately 90% being singletons, with the ten largest covering about 4.2%. The sequencing used peripheral blood, collected on day 0 of AZD1222 vaccination. These receptors came from an adult in good health.

The J gene is TRBJ1-4, the V gene TRBV20-1, with 10 positions matching TRBD1. The V gene's germline CDR1 is DFQATT and CDR2 SNEGSKA (reference sequence). Unmatched junction bases numbered 6, after V lost 3 bases and J lost 8 bases. The CDR3 sequence is 14 residues long. DNA for the CDR3: TGCAGTGCTAGTATACCGGGACAGGGGGAAAAACTGTTTTTT. This encodes CSASIPGQGEKLFF.

The chain is built from TRBV11-2 and TRBJ1-2, with D possibly TRBD1 on 6 matching bases. Germline values: CDR1 SGHAT, CDR2 FQNNGV. V lost 5 bases and J lost 8, with 18 bases in between. This CDR3 has 14 residues. CDR3 nucleotide sequence: TGTGCCAGCAGCCTGACAGGCCGGGGTATGGGCTACACCTTC. Translated: CASSLTGRGMGYTF.

The chain carries TRBV7-2 and TRBJ1-3; the match to TRBD1 covers 8 bases. CDR3 length equals 14 residues. V shed 5 bases, J shed 4 bases, and the junction held 4 bases outside the gene matches. Germline V gene lookup returns CDR1 SGHTA and CDR2 FQGNSA. CDR3 sequence (DNA): TGTGCCAGCAGCCAGGACAGGGCAGGAAACACCATATATTTT. Residues: CASSQDRAGNTIYF.

J is TRBJ2-1 and V is TRBV4-1; 8 bases match TRBD2. From germline, CDR1 is MGHRA and CDR2 YSYEKL. The CDR3 totals 18 residues. V was clipped by 4 bases and J by 0 bases; unmatched bases: 11. The DNA for the CDR3 is TGCGCCAGCAGCCTACTGCCTAGCGGGCAAAGCTCCTACAATGAGCAGTTCTTC. Amino acids: CASSLLPSGQSSYNEQFF.

The chain carries TRBV11-3 and TRBJ2-1; D unclear. Deletions cut 0 bases from V and 6 bases from J, with 12 bases between. Germline V gene lookup returns CDR1 SGHNT and CDR2 YENEEA. CDR3 length: 15 residues. The CDR3 bases are TGTGCCAGCAGCTTAGATAGACCCAAGGTCAATGAGCAGTTCTTC. This encodes CASSLDRPKVNEQFF. Full variable domain (rest looked up from reference TRBV11-3 and TRBJ2-1): EAGVVQSPRYKIIEKKQPVAFWCNPISGHNTLYWYLQNLGQGPELLIRYENEEAVDDSQLPKDRFSAERLKGVDSTLKIQPAELGDSAVYLCASSLDRPKVNEQFFGPGTRLTVL.

The rearrangement joins TRBV12-3 or TRBV12-4 to TRBJ2-1; no reliable D call. The CDR3 consists of 12 residues. V gave up 2 bases and J gave up 8 bases, with 7 bases separating them. The CDR3 DNA reads as TGTGCCAGCAGTTTACTCTTGTATGAGCAGTTCTTC. Protein: CASSLLLYEQFF.

This chain uses TRBV9 with TRBJ2-5, with 8 bases aligning to TRBD1. The CDR3 has 15 amino acids. With V trimmed by 3 bases and J by 2 bases, 6 bases remained unmatched. Germline V CDR1 and CDR2: SGDLS, YYNGEE. The CDR3 loop reads CASSAGDRLQETQYF. The DNA for the CDR3 is TGTGCCAGCAGCGCCGGGGACAGGCTACAAGAGACCCAGTACTTC.

This chain connects TRBV19 to TRBJ1-3; D is undetermined. V was clipped by 3 bases and J by 2 bases, with 14 bases between them. CDR3 length: 16 amino acids. Germline CDR1 is LNHDA and CDR2 is SQIVND (reference sequence). The CDR3 loop reads CASSMADWETGNTIYF. CDR3 nucleotide sequence: TGTGCCAGTAGTATGGCCGACTGGGAAACTGGAAACACCATATATTTT.

This chain connects TRBV2 to TRBJ1-6; possibly TRBD1 for D (5 bases). Germline V gene sequence: CDR1 SNHLY, CDR2 FYNNEI. The CDR3 is made up of 13 amino acids. The V gene lost 6 bases and the J gene lost 10 bases, with 13 bases spanning the gap. This CDR3 is CASRLGVGSPLHF. The CDR3 DNA follows: TGTGCCAGCAGGTTGGGGGTTGGATCACCCCTCCACTTT.

J is TRBJ2-3 and V is TRBV12-5; D remains ambiguous. This CDR3 has 16 residues. Germline-derived CDR1 and CDR2 are LGHNT and FRNRAP. V was clipped by 1 base and J by 0 bases, with 11 bases between them. The DNA for the CDR3 is TGTGCTAGTGGTTTGGGGATTAGATCTAGCACAGATACGCAGTATTTT. It translates to CASGLGIRSSTDTQYF.

The rearrangement uses TRBV7-8 and TRBJ2-5; D possibly corresponds to TRBD2 (6 bases). CDR3 length: 15 residues. In germline, CDR1 is SGHVS, CDR2 FQNEAQ. Trimming removed 1 base from V and 2 bases from J, with 11 bases in between. This CDR3 reads CASSLVGGGQETQYF. Here the CDR3 DNA reads TGTGCCAGCAGCTTAGTTGGGGGAGGTCAAGAGACCCAGTACTTC.

V and J are TRBV3-1 (or the pseudogene TRBV3-2) and TRBJ2-3, with unresolved D. The V end was cut by 0 bases, the J end by 7 bases, with 5 bases between. Germline CDR1 reads LGHDT; CDR2 reads YNNKEL (reference sequence). The length of the CDR3 is 12 residues. CDR3 residues: CASSQDSHTQYF. The DNA of the CDR3 is TGTGCCAGCAGCCAAGATAGTCATACGCAGTATTTT.

The J gene is TRBJ2-2, the V gene TRBV15; D perhaps matches TRBD1 (6 bases). The CDR3 contains 14 residues. Trimming left V 3 bases short and J 2 bases short, with 7 bases between. Germline V gene sequence: CDR1 LNHNV, CDR2 YYDKDF (reference sequence). The CDR3 region has the DNA TGTGCCACCAGCAGCAGGGGCAACACCGGGGAGCTGTTTTTT. Translated, it gives CATSSRGNTGELFF.